Shown below are 17 T cell receptor beta chains from a single sample sequenced in a study of type 1 and type 2 diabetes patients. Amplification started from genomic DNA. Multiplex PCR with 30 forward and 13 reverse primers amplified the TCR beta CDR3. TCRdb reprocessed the multiplex PCR reads with MiXCR, giving one entry per CDR3 protein. The sample lists fewer than 300,000 distinct CDR3 sequences; 47% were seen once. The sample was peripheral blood mononuclear cells (PBMCs). The receptor set was obtained from a man younger than 35 with type 2 diabetes.

This chain uses TRBV29-1 with TRBJ1-1, with 10 bases that match TRBD1. The CDR3 is 12 amino acids. CDR1 SQVTM and CDR2 ANQGSEA come from the germline V gene. With V trimmed by 7 bases and J by 1 base, 0 bases remained unmatched. The CDR3 is CSGQGANTEAFF. Written as DNA, the CDR3 is TGCAGCGGACAGGGGGCGAACACTGAAGCTTTCTTT.

The chain uses TRBV2 and TRBJ1-6, with D uncertain. The CDR3 consists of 15 residues. V lost 6 bases and J lost 9, with 18 bases in between. Germline V gene lookup returns CDR1 SNHLY and CDR2 FYNNEI. The CDR3 protein is CASRMDGPSGSPLHF. CDR3 nucleotides: TGTGCCAGCAGAATGGACGGGCCGAGCGGTTCACCCCTCCACTTT.

As to this clonotype: Just one base apart from a much larger clone, this may be a read error. As the CDR3 is not closed by the conserved phenylalanine or tryptophan, this likely results from a read error. The rearrangement joins TRBV2 to TRBJ2-1, with 11 bases that match TRBD2. Per the germline V gene, CDR1 is SNHLY and CDR2 is FYNNEI. The CDR3 has 14 amino acids. CDR3 region: CASSTSGGNNEQFL. The DNA of the CDR3 is TGCGCCAGCAGTACTAGCGGGGGAAACAATGAGCAGTTCCTC.

The V and J genes are TRBV6-5 and TRBJ1-1, with 7 bases lining up with TRBD1. The CDR3 sequence is 17 residues long. Germline CDR1 and CDR2: MNHEY and SVGAGI. The V and J ends lost 2 bases and 3 bases, in that order; junction bases with no gene match: 12. Here the CDR3 DNA reads TGTGCCAGCAGTTACACCACAGGGGAGCAAATGTACACTGAAGCTTTCTTT. Translating it yields CASSYTTGEQMYTEAFF.

This clonotype showed up just a few times. The chain uses TRBV5-1 and TRBJ1-1, with D perhaps matching TRBD1 (5 bases). The CDR3 length is 12 residues. Germline V gene data show CDR1 as SGHRS and CDR2 as YFSETQ. Trimming stripped 4 bases from V and 1 base from J, with 5 bases between. The CDR3 sequence is CASSGANTEAFF. The DNA for the CDR3 is TGCGCCAGCAGCGGGGCGAACACTGAAGCTTTCTTT. Full variable domain (outside the CDR3, taken from reference TRBV5-1 and TRBJ1-1): KAGVTQTPRYLIKTRGQQVTLSCSPISGHRSVSWYQQTPGQGLQFLFEYFSETQRNKGNFPGRFSGRQFSNSRSEMNVSTLELGDSALYLCASSGANTEAFFGQGTRLTVV.

This clonotype was detected a few times. The junction differs from germline at one of its ends, possibly a read error. The chain joins TRBV30 to TRBJ2-7; TRBD1 is a possible D gene (5 bases). The CDR3 runs to 13 residues. Germline CDR1 and CDR2: GTSNPN and SVGIG (reference sequence). The CDR3 loop reads CAWSVQASHEQYF. The CDR3 DNA is TGTGCCTGGAGTGTACAGGCCTCCCACGAGCAGTACTTC.

This sequence joins TRBV12-3 or TRBV12-4 and TRBJ2-3; D is undetermined. Trimming cost V 4 bases and J 4 bases, with 6 bases left between them. The length of the CDR3 is 12 residues. Here the CDR3 reads CASSSDSDTQYF. The CDR3 DNA follows: TGTGCCAGCAGTTCTGATTCAGATACGCAGTATTTT.

The V and J genes are TRBV10-3 and TRBJ1-4; unclear D gene. The germline V gene has CDR1 ENHRY and CDR2 SYGVKD. V was trimmed by 10 bases and J by 1 base, leaving 13 bases between them. CDR3 size: 14 residues. CDR3 nucleotide sequence: TGTGCCAGCCGGCCAGCAGTAACTAATGAAAAACTGTTTTTT. Amino acids: CASRPAVTNEKLFF.

The genes are TRBV2 and TRBJ1-2; 7 bases are shared with TRBD1. Germline trimming cut 3 bases from V and 6 bases from J; bases unmatched to any gene: 19. Per germline, CDR1 SNHLY and CDR2 FYNNEI. The CDR3 is 18 amino acids. The CDR3 reads CASSESPASGQVENGYTF. The CDR3 coding sequence is TGTGCCAGCAGTGAGTCCCCAGCCTCTGGACAGGTTGAGAATGGCTACACCTTC.

The CDR3 region is CASSLGLSEAFF. As DNA, the CDR3 is TGTGCCAGCAGCTTAGGACTCAGCGAAGCTTTCTTT. This chain connects TRBV7-8 to TRBJ1-1; D is uncertain. Germline loops: CDR1 SGHVS, CDR2 FQNEAQ. V was cut by 1 base and J by 8 bases, with 8 bases left in between. This CDR3 contains 12 residues.

V is TRBV28 and J is TRBJ1-2; the match to TRBD1 covers 11 bases. V was clipped by 6 bases and J by 6 bases; unmatched bases: 6. Germline-derived CDR1 and CDR2 are MDHEN and SYDVKM. The CDR3 extends over 14 amino acids. CDR3 coding DNA: TGTGCCAGCAGCACGGACAGGGGGCGGAATGGCTACACCTTC. It specifies CASSTDRGRNGYTF.

V gene TRBV19 combines with J gene TRBJ1-5, with 7 bases lining up with TRBD1. The V segment lost 3 bases and the J segment 1 base; nucleotides outside the gene matches: 9. The germline gives CDR1 LNHDA, CDR2 SQIVND (reference sequence). The CDR3 runs to 17 residues. The CDR3 region is CASSIRQGLGSNQPQHF. CDR3 bases: TGTGCCAGTAGTATCAGACAGGGATTGGGGAGCAATCAGCCCCAGCATTTT.

This chain uses TRBV9 with TRBJ2-7, with a tentative D call TRBD2 (5 bases). The CDR3 covers 16 residues. CDR1 is SGDLS, CDR2 YYNGEE, per germline. Trimming removed 4 bases at V and 2 bases at J, with 19 bases between. The CDR3: CASSPQLAGEPYEQYF. The DNA for the CDR3 is TGTGCCAGCAGCCCTCAGTTAGCCGGGGAACCCTACGAGCAGTACTTC.

The V call is TRBV7-2, the J call TRBJ2-7; D is possibly TRBD1 (5 bases). V dropped 1 base and J dropped 4 bases, with 11 bases sitting between them. The length of the CDR3 is 14 residues. Per germline, CDR1 SGHTA and CDR2 FQGNSA. CDR3 protein: CASSLDGRAYEQYF. The CDR3 bases are TGTGCCAGCAGCTTAGACGGCAGGGCTTACGAGCAGTACTTC.

This clonotype was detected only a few times. The chain uses TRBV15 and TRBJ1-1; unclear D gene. Per the germline V gene, CDR1 is LNHNV and CDR2 is YYDKDF (reference sequence). The germline V and J ends were trimmed by 2 bases and 4 bases, with 8 bases remaining between them. The CDR3 has 13 residues. CDR3 residues: CATSRLRSTEAFF. The CDR3 coding sequence is TGTGCCACCAGCAGATTACGTTCCACTGAAGCTTTCTTT.

In this sample, this clonotype turned up a few times. This rearrangement joins TRBV28 to TRBJ2-7; no clear D gene. The V end lost 9 bases, the J end lost 6 bases, and 15 bases lay between the germline ends. The CDR3 runs to 12 residues. Germline values: CDR1 MDHEN, CDR2 SYDVKM. CDR3 nucleotides: TGTGCCAGTTCTGTGGGGAACGGCGAGCAGTACTTC. Translation gives CASSVGNGEQYF.

The chain recombines TRBV28 with TRBJ2-3, with a tentative D call TRBD1 (8 bases). Germline loops: CDR1 MDHEN, CDR2 SYDVKM. This CDR3 region has 17 residues. Trimming took 9 bases from V and 5 from J, leaving 27 bases between them. The CDR3 loop reads CASSIQGGGGPRDTQYF. The CDR3 bases are TGTGCCAGTAGTATACAGGGGGGGGGAGGGCCTCGAGATACGCAGTATTTT. The variable domain in full, completed from reference TRBV28 and TRBJ2-3, reads DVKVTQSSRYLVKRTGEKVFLECVQDMDHENMFWYRQDPGLGLRLIYFSYDVKMKEKGDIPEGYSVSREKKERFSLILESASTNQTSMYLCASSIQGGGGPRDTQYFGPGTRLTVL.